A selection of T cell receptor beta chains follows, all from one sample in a study of early T cells in non-severe SARS-CoV-2 infection. TCRdb reanalysed the 5' RACE reads using MiXCR and keeps one entry per CDR3 protein. This table holds approximately 28,000 distinct CDR3 sequences, 4% to 6% found once. The specimen sequenced was whole blood. These receptor sequences come from an adult who was a healthcare worker with PCR-confirmed SARS-CoV-2 infection or an uninfected control (not recorded which). CDR3s include the opening cysteine and the closing phenylalanine or tryptophan. Each record gives: J gene, V gene, CDR3 protein.

>TRBJ2-5|TRBV5-4
CASSLAPSQETQYF
>TRBJ2-7|TRBV5-1
CASSLVSGDTYEQYF
>TRBJ1-2|TRBV9
CASSLDISNYGYTF
>TRBJ1-6|TRBV5-1
CASSRTGANSPLHF
>TRBJ2-5|TRBV29-1
CSVERVETQYF
>TRBJ2-3|TRBV5-1
CASSLALPLGDTQYF
>TRBJ2-3|TRBV5-1
CASSAQSSGASRDTQYF
>TRBJ2-3|TRBV7-8
CASSLLYKGAQYF
>TRBJ1-1|TRBV3-1
CASTKTGARTEAFF
>TRBJ2-1|TRBV24-1
CATQSSGGAGEQFF
>TRBJ2-7|TRBV13
CASSPGSGGIYEQYF
>TRBJ1-2|TRBV5-1
CASSFPGSPLGYTF
>TRBJ1-4|TRBV5-1
CASSLGVGSGEKLFF
>TRBJ2-3|TRBV12-3/TRBV12-4
CASTHRRDTQYF
>TRBJ2-2|TRBV4-3
CANSSTGSGELFF
>TRBJ2-7|TRBV10-2
CASSVGGRGSYEQYF
>TRBJ2-5|TRBV20-1
CSAPDLLETQYF
>TRBJ2-7|TRBV5-4
CASSPTVQGGSYEQYF
>TRBJ2-2|TRBV29-1
CSVESGPGELFF
>TRBJ1-6|TRBV2
CASSGDRGSSPLHF
>TRBJ1-1|TRBV27
CASSLSKGIEAFF
>TRBJ2-1|TRBV19
CASSRRDLYNEQFF
>TRBJ1-2|TRBV5-1
CASSLEPAQRGYTF
>TRBJ2-7|TRBV4-2
CASSPWTGPYEQYF
>TRBJ1-6|TRBV7-9
CASSPIDRGNSPLHF
>TRBJ1-3|TRBV2
CASSPSIPSGNTIYF
>TRBJ2-7|TRBV6-6
CASKGGSYEQYF
>TRBJ2-3|TRBV5-1
CASSPGQGRFTDTQYF
>TRBJ1-5|TRBV6-1
CASREASDSYQPQHF
>TRBJ2-7|TRBV6-5
CASSSSGTVSYEQYF
>TRBJ2-7|TRBV7-2
CASSSTGGLLDQYF
>TRBJ2-1|TRBV12-3/TRBV12-4
CASSPSEPYNEQFF
>TRBJ2-2|TRBV25-1
CASSATEFGELFF
>TRBJ2-1|TRBV20-1
CSAREGSDVEQFF
>TRBJ2-3|TRBV20-1
CSPTGDTDTQYF
>TRBJ1-5|TRBV27
CASSLGQQSNQPQHF
>TRBJ2-7|TRBV4-3
CASSRARAYEQYF
>TRBJ2-7|TRBV6-6
CASSYGGTALTGGEQYF
>TRBJ2-1|TRBV7-9
CASSFGQGAFF
>TRBJ1-2|TRBV14
CASSQSLGPRRSGYTF
>TRBJ1-2|TRBV5-1
CASSFDRYGYTF
>TRBJ2-2|TRBV9
CASSPRQGVGELFF
>TRBJ2-2|TRBV5-4
CASSLDGTNTGELFF
>TRBJ1-6|TRBV2
CASSEWGAGLSPLHF
>TRBJ2-7|TRBV27
CASSLRSNTYEQYF
>TRBJ2-3|TRBV11-1
CASSLGGLTDTQYF
>TRBJ1-6|TRBV5-1
CASTPGQNSPLHF
>TRBJ2-3|TRBV3-2
CASSQAYSSTDTQYF
>TRBJ2-7|TRBV6-6
CASSSGQYEQYF
>TRBJ2-5|TRBV29-1
CSVGQGKETQYF
>TRBJ2-1|TRBV18
CASSPTEGQGARNEQFF
>TRBJ2-3|TRBV7-2
CASSVGARTDTQYF
>TRBJ2-3|TRBV12-3/TRBV12-4
CASAPGTITDTQYF
>TRBJ1-2|TRBV11-2
CASSSLEKGPYGYTF
>TRBJ2-2|TRBV29-1
CSVLHRGRGGELFF